This TCR beta chain was identified during a study of T cell repertoires in aging, cancer and after chemotherapy. Study-wide context: Six age groups, ranging from 30 or younger to 70 or older, included the donors. Healthy donor repertoires were recorded over several months to years and showed clear clonal overlap.

This CDR3 has 13 amino acids. The germline V gene encodes CDR1 SGHNT and CDR2 YENEEA. Trimming took 1 base from V and 3 from J, leaving 7 bases between them. Study outcomes and limitations: Untreated cancer patients had significantly lower blood TCR diversity than age-matched healthy donors. Median generation probability rose over the chemotherapy interval in each cancer cohort, suggesting rebound thymic output.

About this clonotype: As yet, its antigen is unknown.

Peripheral blood genomic DNA, not sorted cells or RNA, was the template. TRB rearrangements spanning V, D and J were amplified using mixed TRB-A/B primers. TCRdb re-derived calls from the multiplex PCR reads in MiXCR, one entry per CDR3 protein. This table holds around 9,700 distinct CDR3 sequences, around 35% found once. V gene TRBV11-3 combines with J gene TRBJ2-7; D gene uncertain. The receptor was isolated from a human donor in good health. Sequencing was performed on blood. Here the CDR3 reads CASSLGVGYEQYF. CDR3 DNA: TGTGCCAGCAGCTTAGGGGTGGGCTACGAGCAGTACTTC.